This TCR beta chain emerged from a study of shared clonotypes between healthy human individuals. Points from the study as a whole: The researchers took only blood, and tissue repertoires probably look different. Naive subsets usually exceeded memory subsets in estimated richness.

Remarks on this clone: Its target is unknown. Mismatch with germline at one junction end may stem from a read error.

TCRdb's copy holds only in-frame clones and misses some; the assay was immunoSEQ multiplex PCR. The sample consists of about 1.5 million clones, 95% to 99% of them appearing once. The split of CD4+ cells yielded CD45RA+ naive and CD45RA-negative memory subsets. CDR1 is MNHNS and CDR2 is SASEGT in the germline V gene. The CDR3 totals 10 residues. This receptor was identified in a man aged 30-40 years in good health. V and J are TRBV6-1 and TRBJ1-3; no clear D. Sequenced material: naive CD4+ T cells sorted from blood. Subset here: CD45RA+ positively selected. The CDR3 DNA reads TGTGCCAGCATCTTGGAAACTGCCTCATTT. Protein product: CASILETASF.